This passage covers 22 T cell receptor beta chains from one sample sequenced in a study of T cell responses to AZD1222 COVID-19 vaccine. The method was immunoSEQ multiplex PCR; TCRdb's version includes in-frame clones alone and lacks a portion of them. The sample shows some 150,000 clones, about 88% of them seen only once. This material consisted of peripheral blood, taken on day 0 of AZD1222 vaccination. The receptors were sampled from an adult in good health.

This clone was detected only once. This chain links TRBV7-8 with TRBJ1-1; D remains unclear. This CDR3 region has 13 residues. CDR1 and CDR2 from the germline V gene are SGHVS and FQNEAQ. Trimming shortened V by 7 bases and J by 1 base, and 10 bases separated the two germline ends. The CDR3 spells CASTAIRNTEAFF. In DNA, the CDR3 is TGTGCCAGCACCGCAATAAGGAACACTGAAGCTTTCTTT.

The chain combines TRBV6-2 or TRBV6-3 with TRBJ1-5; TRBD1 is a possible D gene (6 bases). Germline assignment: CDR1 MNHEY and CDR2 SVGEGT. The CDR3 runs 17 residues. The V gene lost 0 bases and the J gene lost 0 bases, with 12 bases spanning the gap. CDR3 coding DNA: TGTGCCAGCAGTTACTCCCTCGGGGGGCCTAGCAATCAGCCCCAGCATTTT. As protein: CASSYSLGGPSNQPQHF.

The CDR3 bases are TGTGCCAGCACTAGCGGGGGGTTCCCCTACAATGAGCAGTTCTTC. Residues: CASTSGGFPYNEQFF. The chain links TRBV19 to TRBJ2-1; 12 positions agree with TRBD2. V was pared by 9 bases and J by 2 bases, with 5 bases of the junction left unmatched. This CDR3 has 15 residues. Looked up from germline, CDR1 is LNHDA and CDR2 is SQIVND (reference sequence).

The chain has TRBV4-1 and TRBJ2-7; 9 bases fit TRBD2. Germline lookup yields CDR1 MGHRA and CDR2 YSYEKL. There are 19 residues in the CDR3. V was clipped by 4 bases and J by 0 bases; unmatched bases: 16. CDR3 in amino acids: CASSPRGLARTSSSYEQYF. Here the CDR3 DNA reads TGCGCCAGCAGCCCCCGAGGACTAGCGAGAACTTCTAGCTCCTACGAGCAGTACTTC.

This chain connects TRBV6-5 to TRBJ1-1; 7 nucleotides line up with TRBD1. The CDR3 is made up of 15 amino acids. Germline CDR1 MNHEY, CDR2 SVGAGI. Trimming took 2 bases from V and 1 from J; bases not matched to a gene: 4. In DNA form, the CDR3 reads TGTGCCAGCAGTTACCGACAGGGAACGAACACTGAAGCTTTCTTT. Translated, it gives CASSYRQGTNTEAFF.

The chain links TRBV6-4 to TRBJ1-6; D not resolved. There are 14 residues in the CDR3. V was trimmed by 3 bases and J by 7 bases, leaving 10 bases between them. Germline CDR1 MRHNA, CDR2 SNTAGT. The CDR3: CASSESVGNSPLHF. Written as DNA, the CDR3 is TGTGCCAGCAGTGAGTCGGTGGGGAATTCACCCCTCCACTTT.

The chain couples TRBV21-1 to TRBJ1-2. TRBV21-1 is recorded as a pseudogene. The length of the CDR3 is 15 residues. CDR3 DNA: TGTGCCAGCAGCAAATTGGAGCAGCGGGCGGGTGGCTACACCTTC. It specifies CASSKLEQRAGGYTF.

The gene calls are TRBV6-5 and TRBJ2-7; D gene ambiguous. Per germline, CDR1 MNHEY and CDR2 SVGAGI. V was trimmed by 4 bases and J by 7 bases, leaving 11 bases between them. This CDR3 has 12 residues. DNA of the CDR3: TGTGCCAGCAGTTTCGGACCCCAGGAGCAGTACTTC. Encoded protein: CASSFGPQEQYF.

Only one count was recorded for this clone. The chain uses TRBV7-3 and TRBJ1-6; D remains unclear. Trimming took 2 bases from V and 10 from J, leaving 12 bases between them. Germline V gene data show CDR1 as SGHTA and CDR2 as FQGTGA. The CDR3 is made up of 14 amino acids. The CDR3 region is CASSLGGMESPLHF. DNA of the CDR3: TGTGCCAGCAGCTTAGGTGGGATGGAATCACCCCTCCACTTT.

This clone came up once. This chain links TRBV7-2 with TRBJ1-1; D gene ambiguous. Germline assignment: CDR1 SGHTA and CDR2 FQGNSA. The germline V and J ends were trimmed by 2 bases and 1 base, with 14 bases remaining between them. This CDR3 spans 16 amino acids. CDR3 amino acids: CASSLTLISRNTEAFF. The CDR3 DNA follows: TGTGCCAGCAGCTTAACTCTGATTTCTAGGAACACTGAAGCTTTCTTT.

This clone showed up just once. CDR3 coding DNA: TGTGCCAGTAGTGGGACCCCTTCTCCCCCAGGGCCCCAGCATTTT. This translates into CASSGTPSPPGPQHF. The genes are TRBV19 and TRBJ1-5; a weak D match, TRBD1 (5 bases). CDR3 size: 15 residues. Germline loops: CDR1 LNHDA, CDR2 SQIVND (reference sequence). V shed 5 bases and J shed 9 bases, with 20 bases lying between them. The full variable domain, rest sourced from reference TRBV19 and TRBJ1-5, is DGGITQSPKYLFRKEGQNVTLSCEQNLNHDAMYWYRQDPGQGLRLIYYSQIVNDFQKGDIAEGYSVSREKKESFPLTVTSAQKNPTAFYLCASSGTPSPPGPQHFGDGTRLSIL.

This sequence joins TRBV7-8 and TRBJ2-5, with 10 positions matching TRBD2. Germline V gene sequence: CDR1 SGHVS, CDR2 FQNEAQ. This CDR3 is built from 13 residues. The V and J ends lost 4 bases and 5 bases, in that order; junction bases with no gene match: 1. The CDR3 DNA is TGTGCCAGCAGCTCTAGCGGGAGTGAGACCCAGTACTTC. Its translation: CASSSSGSETQYF.

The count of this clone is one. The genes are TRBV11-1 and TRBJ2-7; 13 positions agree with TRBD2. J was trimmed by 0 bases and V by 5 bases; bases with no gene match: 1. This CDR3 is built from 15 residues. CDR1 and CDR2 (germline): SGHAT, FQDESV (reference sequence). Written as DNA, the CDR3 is TGTGCCAGCAGCCGGACTAGCGGGGGCTCCTACGAGCAGTACTTC. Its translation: CASSRTSGGSYEQYF.

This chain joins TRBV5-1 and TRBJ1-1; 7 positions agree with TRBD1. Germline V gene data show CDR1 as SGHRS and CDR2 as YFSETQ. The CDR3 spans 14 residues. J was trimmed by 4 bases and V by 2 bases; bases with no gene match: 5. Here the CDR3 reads CASSLRAGGTEAFF. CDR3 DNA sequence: TGCGCCAGCAGCTTAAGAGCAGGGGGCACTGAAGCTTTCTTT.

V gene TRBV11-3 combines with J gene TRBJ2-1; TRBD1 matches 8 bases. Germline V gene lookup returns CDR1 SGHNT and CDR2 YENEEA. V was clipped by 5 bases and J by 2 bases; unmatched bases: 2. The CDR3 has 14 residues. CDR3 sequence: CASSRQGTYNEQFF. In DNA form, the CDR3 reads TGTGCCAGCAGCCGACAGGGGACCTACAATGAGCAGTTCTTC.

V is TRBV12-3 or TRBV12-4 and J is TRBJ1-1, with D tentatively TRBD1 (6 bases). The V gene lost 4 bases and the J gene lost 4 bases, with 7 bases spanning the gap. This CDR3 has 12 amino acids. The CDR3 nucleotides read TGTGCCAGCAGTTCCAGGGGCACTGAAGCTTTCTTT. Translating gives CASSSRGTEAFF.

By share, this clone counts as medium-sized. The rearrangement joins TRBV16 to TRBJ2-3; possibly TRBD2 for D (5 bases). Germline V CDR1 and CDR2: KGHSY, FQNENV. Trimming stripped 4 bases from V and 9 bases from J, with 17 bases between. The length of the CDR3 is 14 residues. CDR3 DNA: TGTGCCAGCAGCCCGCCGGGCTCCGGGAACACGCAGTATTTT. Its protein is CASSPPGSGNTQYF.

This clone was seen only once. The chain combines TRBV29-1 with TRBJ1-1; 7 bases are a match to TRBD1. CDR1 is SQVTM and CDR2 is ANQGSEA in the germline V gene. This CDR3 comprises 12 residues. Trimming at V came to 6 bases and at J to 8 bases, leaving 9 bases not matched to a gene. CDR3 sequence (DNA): TGCAGCGTAGCCCCAGGGGGGGGAGAAGCTTTCTTT. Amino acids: CSVAPGGGEAFF.

The CDR3 DNA reads as TGTGCCAGCAGGAGACAGGGGGCGCCTAATCAGCCCCAGCATTTT. The encoded protein is CASRRQGAPNQPQHF. The chain couples TRBV6-5 to TRBJ1-5; 10 bases agree with TRBD1. This CDR3 spans 15 amino acids. The germline V gene encodes CDR1 MNHEY and CDR2 SVGAGI. V was pared by 6 bases and J by 4 bases, with 6 bases of the junction left unmatched.

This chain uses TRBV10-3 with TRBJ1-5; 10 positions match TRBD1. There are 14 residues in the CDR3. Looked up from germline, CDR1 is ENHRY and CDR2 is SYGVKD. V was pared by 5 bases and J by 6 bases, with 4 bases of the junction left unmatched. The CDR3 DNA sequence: TGTGCCATCAGTCAGGGGACAGGGGTTCAGCCCCAGCATTTT. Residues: CAISQGTGVQPQHF.

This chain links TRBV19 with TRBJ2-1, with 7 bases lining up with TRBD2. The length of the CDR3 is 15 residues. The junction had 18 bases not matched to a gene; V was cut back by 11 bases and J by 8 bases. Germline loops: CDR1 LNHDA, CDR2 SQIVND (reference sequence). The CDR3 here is CACSSPGLPLHEQFF. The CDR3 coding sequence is TGTGCCTGCAGTTCCCCGGGACTACCACTCCATGAGCAGTTCTTC.

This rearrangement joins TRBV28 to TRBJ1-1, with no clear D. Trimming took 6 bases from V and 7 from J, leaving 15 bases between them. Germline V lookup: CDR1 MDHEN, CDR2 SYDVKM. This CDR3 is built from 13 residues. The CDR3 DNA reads TGTGCCAGCAGCCGCCCTGGGCGGCGTGAAGCTTTCTTT. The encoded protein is CASSRPGRREAFF.